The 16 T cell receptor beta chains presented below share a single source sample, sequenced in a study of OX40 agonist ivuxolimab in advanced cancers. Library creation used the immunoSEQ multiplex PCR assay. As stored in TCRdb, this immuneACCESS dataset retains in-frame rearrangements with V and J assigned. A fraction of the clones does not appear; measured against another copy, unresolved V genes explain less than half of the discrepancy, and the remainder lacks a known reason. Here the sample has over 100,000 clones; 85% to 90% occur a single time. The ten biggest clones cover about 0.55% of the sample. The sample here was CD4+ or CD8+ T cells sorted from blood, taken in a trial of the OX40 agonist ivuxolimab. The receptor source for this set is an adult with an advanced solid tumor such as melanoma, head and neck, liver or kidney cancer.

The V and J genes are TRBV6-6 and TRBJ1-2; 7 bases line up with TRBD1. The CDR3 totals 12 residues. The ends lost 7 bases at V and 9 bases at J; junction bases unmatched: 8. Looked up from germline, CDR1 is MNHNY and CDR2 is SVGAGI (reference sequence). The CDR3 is CASNSGTESYTF. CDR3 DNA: TGTGCCAGCAACTCAGGGACAGAAAGCTACACCTTC.

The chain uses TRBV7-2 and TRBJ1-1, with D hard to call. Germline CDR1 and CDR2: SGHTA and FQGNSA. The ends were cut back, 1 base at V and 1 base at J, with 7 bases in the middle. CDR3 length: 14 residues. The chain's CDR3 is CASSLELANTEAFF. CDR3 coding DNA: TGTGCCAGCAGCTTAGAGTTGGCGAACACTGAAGCTTTCTTT.

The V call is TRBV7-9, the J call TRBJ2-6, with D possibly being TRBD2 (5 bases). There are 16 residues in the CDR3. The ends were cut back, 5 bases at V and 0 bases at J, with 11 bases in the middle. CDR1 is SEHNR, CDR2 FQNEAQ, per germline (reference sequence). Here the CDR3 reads CASSKGLYSGANVLTF. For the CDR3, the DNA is TGTGCCAGCAGCAAAGGACTCTACTCTGGGGCCAACGTCCTGACTTTC.

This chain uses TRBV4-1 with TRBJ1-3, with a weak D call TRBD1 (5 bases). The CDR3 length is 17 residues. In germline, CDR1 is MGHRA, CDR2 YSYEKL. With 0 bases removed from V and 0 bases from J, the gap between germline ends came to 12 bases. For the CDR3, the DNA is TGCGCCAGCAGCCAAGATTGGGAAGGGGCCTCTGGAAACACCATATATTTT. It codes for CASSQDWEGASGNTIYF.

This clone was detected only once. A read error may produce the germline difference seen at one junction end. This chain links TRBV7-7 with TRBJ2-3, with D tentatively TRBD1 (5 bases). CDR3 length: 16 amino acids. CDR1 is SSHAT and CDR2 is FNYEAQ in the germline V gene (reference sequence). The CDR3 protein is CASSLGDRHSTDTQYF. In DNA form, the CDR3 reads TGTGCTAGCAGCTTAGGAGACAGACACAGCACAGATACGCAGTATTTT.

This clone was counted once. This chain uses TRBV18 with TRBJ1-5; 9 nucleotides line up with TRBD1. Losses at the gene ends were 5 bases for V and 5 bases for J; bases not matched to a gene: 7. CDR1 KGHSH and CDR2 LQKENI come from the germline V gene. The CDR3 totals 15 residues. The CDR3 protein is CASSTGGRLDQPQHF. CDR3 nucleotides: TGTGCCAGCTCAACAGGGGGCAGACTGGATCAGCCCCAGCATTTT.

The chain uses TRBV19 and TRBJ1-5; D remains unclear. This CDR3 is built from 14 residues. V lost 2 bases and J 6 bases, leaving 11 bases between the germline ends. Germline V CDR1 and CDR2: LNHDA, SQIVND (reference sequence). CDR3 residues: CASSIIGYGQPQHF. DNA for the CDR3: TGTGCCAGTAGTATAATCGGGTATGGTCAGCCCCAGCATTTT.

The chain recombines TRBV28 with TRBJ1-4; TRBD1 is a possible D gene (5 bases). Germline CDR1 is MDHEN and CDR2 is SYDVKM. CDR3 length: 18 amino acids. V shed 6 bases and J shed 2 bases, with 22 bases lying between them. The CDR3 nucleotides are TGTGCCAGCAGCTCACCATCTTGGGGCAGAACGACTAATGAAAAACTGTTTTTT. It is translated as CASSSPSWGRTTNEKLFF.

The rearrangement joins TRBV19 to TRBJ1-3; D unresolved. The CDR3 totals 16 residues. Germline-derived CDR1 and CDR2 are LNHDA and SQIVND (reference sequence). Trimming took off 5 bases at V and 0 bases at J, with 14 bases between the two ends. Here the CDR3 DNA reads TGTGCCAGTAGTTCAGGACGGCAGAACTCTGGAAACACCATATATTTT. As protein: CASSSGRQNSGNTIYF.

This CDR3 reads CASSATEVTEAFF. CDR3 bases: TGTGCCAGCTCAGCGACAGAAGTCACTGAAGCTTTCTTT. The V and J genes are TRBV18 and TRBJ1-1; perhaps TRBD1 as D (5 bases). The germline CDR1 and CDR2 sequences are KGHSH and LQKENI. The CDR3 has 13 residues. V dropped 5 bases and J dropped 4 bases, with 11 bases sitting between them.

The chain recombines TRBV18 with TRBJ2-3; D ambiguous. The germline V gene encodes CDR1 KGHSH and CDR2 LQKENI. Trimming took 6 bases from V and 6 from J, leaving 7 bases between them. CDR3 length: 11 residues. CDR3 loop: CASSLEDTQYF. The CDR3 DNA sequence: TGTGCCAGCTCCCTCGAGGATACGCAGTATTTT.

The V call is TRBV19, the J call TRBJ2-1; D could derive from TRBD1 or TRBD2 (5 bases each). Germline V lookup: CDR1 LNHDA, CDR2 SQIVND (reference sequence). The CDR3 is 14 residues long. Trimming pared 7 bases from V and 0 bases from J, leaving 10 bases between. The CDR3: CASIGESSYNEQFF. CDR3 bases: TGTGCCAGTATAGGGGAGAGCTCCTACAATGAGCAGTTCTTC.

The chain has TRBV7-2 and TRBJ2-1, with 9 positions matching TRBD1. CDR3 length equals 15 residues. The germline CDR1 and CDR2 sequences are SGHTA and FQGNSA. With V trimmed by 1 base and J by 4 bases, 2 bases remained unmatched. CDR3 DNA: TGTGCCAGCAGCTTAGTGGGACAGGGATACAATGAGCAGTTCTTC. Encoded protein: CASSLVGQGYNEQFF.

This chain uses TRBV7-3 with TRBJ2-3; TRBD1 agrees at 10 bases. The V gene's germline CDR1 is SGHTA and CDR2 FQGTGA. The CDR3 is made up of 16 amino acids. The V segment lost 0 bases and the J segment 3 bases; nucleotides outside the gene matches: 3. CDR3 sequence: CASSLTGTGVTDTQYF. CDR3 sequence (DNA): TGTGCCAGCAGCTTAACCGGGACAGGGGTGACAGATACGCAGTATTTT.

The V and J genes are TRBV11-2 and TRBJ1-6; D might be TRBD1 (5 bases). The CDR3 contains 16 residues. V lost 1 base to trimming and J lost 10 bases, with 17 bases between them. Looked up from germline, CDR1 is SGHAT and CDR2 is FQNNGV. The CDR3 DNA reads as TGTGCCAGCAGCTTAGGCCGAGGGTATGGGGGATCACCCCTCCACTTT. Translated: CASSLGRGYGGSPLHF.

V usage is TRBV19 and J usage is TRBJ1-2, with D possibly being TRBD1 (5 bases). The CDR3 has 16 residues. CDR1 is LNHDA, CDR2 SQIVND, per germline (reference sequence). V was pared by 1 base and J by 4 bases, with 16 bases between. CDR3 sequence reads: CASSIVPSMGPYGYTF. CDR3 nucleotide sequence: TGTGCCAGTAGTATAGTCCCTTCAATGGGGCCCTATGGCTACACCTTC.